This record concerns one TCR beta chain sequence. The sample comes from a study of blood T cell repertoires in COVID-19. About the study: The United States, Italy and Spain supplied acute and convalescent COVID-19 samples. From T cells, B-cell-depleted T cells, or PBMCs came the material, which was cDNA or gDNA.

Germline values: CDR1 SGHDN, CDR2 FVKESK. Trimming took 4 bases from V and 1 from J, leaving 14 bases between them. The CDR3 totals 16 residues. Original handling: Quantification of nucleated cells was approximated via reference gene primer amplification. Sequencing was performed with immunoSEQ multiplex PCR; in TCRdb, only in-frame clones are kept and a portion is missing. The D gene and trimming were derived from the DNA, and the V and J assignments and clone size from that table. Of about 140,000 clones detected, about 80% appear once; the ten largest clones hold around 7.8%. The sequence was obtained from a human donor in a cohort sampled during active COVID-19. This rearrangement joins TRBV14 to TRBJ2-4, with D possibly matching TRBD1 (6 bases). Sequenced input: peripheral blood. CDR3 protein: CASSPYTGKAKNIQYF. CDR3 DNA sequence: TGTGCCAGCAGCCCCTACACAGGGAAGGCCAAAAACATTCAGTACTTC.